This section outlines one TCR beta chain sequence together with its context. In this sample, this clonotype turned up a few times. What antigen it recognizes has not been identified. Base qualities are missing; no much larger clone stands one base away. This record comes from a study of blood T cells in healthy people across ages (dated by TCRdb to the mid-2010s). Describing the broader study: In model experiments, template switching captured roughly one uniquely barcoded TCR beta cDNA molecule for every two T cells. The study measured age-related changes in TCR beta repertoire diversity using deep sequencing normalized with unique cDNA molecular identifiers. The donors were split into four age groups: young (average approximately 16 years), middle-aged (around 40), aged (more than 60) and long-lived (approximately 80). Donors of different ages were randomly distributed across sequencing lanes to avoid experimental bias. Two additional independent replicas of 1 million unique cDNA reads from the same blood draw were analyzed for two donors (one aged 18 to 30 and one aged 80 or older). What the authors observed across the whole study: Since profiling was done on bulk unsorted PBMCs, naive and antigen-experienced compartments could not be conclusively compared. Observed TCR beta diversity per million T cells fell roughly linearly with age, and a significant reduction was already apparent by age around 40. There was a strong correlation between observed TCR beta diversity and the percentage of naive T cells measured by flow cytometry. The CMV infection status of donors was not known, potentially confounding age-related changes in expanded clonotypes. Estimates of total diversity from one million sequenced T cells were regarded as lower bounds and underestimates. The long-lived group showed more naive CD4+ T cells, fewer expanded clones and increased TCR diversity than the aged group, suggesting age selection.

Libraries were made using 5' RACE. Instrument on record: Illumina HiSeq 2500. A second PCR of roughly 7 to 11 cycles was performed with a sample-barcoded 5' primer and a J-beta primer mix. Each TCR beta cDNA molecule received a unique molecular identifier from a template-switch 5' adaptor carrying 12 random nucleotides. At least 2.5 million CDR3-containing paired-end reads were obtained from each sample. First-strand cDNA synthesis was performed from all RNA using the Mint cDNA synthesis kit, with priming by a TRBC-specific oligonucleotide. After uracil-DNA glycosylase treatment, a first 18-cycle PCR used universal primers M1SS and BC2_uni_R on all cDNA. As for the original processing: Each sample was normalized by randomly selecting 1 million high-quality reads, each carrying a distinct molecular identifier. Instead of being binned into consensus sequences, reads with shared molecular identifiers were discarded. MiTCR, run with a Q25 quality threshold and the strictest error-elimination algorithm, handled CDR3 identification, clonotype clustering and error correction. A nonparametric unseen species model with Euler transformation was used to estimate lower-bound total TCR beta diversity. The public reads were run again by TCRdb, first through fastp at Q25 and then through MiXCR, and only productive beta chains were kept. For every CDR3 protein sequence, its rows merge into one entry that carries the most common genes and DNA. Here the V and J calls rest on TCRdb's processing, not on the authors' analysis. The sample table contains about 1.5 million distinct CDR3 sequences; only one count was recorded for approximately 42% of them. The ten largest clones take up around 4% of the sample.

Including cysteine and phenylalanine, the CDR3 has 13 amino acids. Only the CDR3 region is kept as DNA, spanning 39 bases read in frame from base 1. V and J are trimmed by 8 bases and 6 bases, and the gene matches miss 7 bases of the junction. The germline V gene gives CDR1 as SGHTA and CDR2 as FQGNSA. Systemically healthy Caucasian individuals from Russia, some 36 in total and aged about 6 to 95 years, were included as donors. Around 10 milliliters of peripheral blood were collected from each donor into EDTA-treated Vacutainer tubes. Ficoll-Paque density-gradient centrifugation was used to isolate PBMCs, with at least 7 million per sample. Total RNA was extracted from PBMCs with Trizol reagent, with at least 6 micrograms obtained per sample. For every donor, an aliquot of PBMCs went through flow cytometry to measure the percentages of naive CD45RAhigh/CD27high T cells.

The sequence came from a young woman in good health. The V and J segments used are TRBV7-2 and TRBJ2-3; a stretch of 8 junction bases matches TRBD2. The specimen sequenced was blood. The nucleotide sequence is given as TGTGCCAGCCAGGGACTAGGAGCTGATACGCAGTATTTT. The translation is CASQGLGADTQYF.